This TCR beta chain was captured in a study of cytomegalovirus exposure and HLA in healthy donors. Study summary: An earlier analysis found 120 million or so unique TCR beta sequences from approximately 190 million T cells. Study results and caveats: With DRB1 most and HLA-C fewest, TCR association rates differed between HLA loci in a later analysis.

Primers: 60 Vbeta forward and 13 Jbeta reverse. In the authors' methods: In a later analysis, the count reached about 82 million unique TCR beta chains, with about 12 million shared. The method was immunoSEQ multiplex PCR; TCRdb's version includes in-frame clones alone and lacks a portion of them. V and J calls and clone size follow that table, whereas D and trimming were derived from the DNA. The sample has 200,000 to 250,000 clones; 60% to 80% are singletons. This clone has only a few counts. Its antigen is as yet unknown. In germline, CDR1 is LGHNA, CDR2 YNFKEQ. Trimming took off 5 bases at V and 6 bases at J, with 20 bases between the two ends. This CDR3 comprises 15 residues.

This chain uses TRBV4-2 with TRBJ2-7; tentatively, D is TRBD1 (6 bases). The sample was PBMCs. This TCR derives from a woman younger than 45 in good health and CMV-seronegative. In nucleotides, the CDR3 is TGTGCCAGCAGCTTGGAGTTGGGAACAGGGACCGAGCAGTACTTC. Translating it yields CASSLELGTGTEQYF.